This entry is about one TCR beta chain. The sample belongs to a study of blood T cell repertoires in COVID-19. Study context: In each case, the material was cDNA or gDNA derived from T cells, B-cell-depleted T cells, or PBMCs.

The data were produced by immunoSEQ multiplex PCR, yet TCRdb's version contains in-frame clones alone and is incomplete. The sample comprises some 150,000 clones, more than 80% of which are singletons, and roughly 2.2% rests with the top ten. CDR3 size: 14 residues. CDR1 MNHNY and CDR2 SVGAGI come from the germline V gene (reference sequence). The ends were cut back, 0 bases at V and 5 bases at J, with 11 bases in the middle. The genes are TRBV6-6 and TRBJ2-7; tentative D call: TRBD2 (6 bases). The origin of this receptor is a man in his 70s with acute or convalescent COVID-19. Sequenced sample: peripheral blood. Here the CDR3 DNA reads TGTGCCAGCAGTTACTCGGGGGGAAGTAACGAGCAGTACTTC. It is translated as CASSYSGGSNEQYF.